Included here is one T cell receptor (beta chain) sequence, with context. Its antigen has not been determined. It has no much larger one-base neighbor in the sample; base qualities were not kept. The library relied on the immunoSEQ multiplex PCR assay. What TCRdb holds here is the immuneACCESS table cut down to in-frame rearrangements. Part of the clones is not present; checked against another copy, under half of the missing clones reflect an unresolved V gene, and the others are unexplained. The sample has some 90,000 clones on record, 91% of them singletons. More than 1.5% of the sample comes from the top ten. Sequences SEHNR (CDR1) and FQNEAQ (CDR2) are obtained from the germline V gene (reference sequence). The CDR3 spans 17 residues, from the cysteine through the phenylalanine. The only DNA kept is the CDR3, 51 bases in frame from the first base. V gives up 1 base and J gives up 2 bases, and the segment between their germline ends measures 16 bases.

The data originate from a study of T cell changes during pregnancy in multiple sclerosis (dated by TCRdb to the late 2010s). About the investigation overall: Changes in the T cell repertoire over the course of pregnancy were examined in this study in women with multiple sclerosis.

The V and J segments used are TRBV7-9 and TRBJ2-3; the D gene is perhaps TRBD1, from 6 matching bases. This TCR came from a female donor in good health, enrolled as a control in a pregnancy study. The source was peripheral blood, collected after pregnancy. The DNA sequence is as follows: TGTGCCAGCAGCTTAGAGCCGGTGACAGGATTCACAGATACGCAGTATTTT. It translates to CASSLEPVTGFTDTQYF.